The T cell receptor beta chain under discussion was sequenced for a study of molecular identifiers for immune sequencing clone quantification. This CDR3 comprises 14 residues. CDR1 and CDR2 from the germline V gene are SQVTM and ANQGSEA. The sample holds many counts of this clonotype. As yet, its antigen is unknown. Sequence at one end of the junction differs from germline and may be a read error. One entry per CDR3 protein results from TCRdb running MiXCR on the PCR reads. The profile covers hundreds of thousands of distinct CDR3 sequences, with roughly 27% appearing a single time and approximately 0.75% taken by the ten largest. Broader study findings: The share of molecules held by clones above 20 RNA copies was over 97% in effector cells and under 1% in naive cells.

The material sequenced was naive CD8+ T cells from blood, with Jurkat cell RNA spiked in. As to subset: FACS-sorted CD8+CD4-CCR7+CD45RA+ naive T cells. The sequence derives from a human donor in good health. Some libraries in this study had Jurkat cell RNA spiked in. The V and J genes are TRBV29-1 and TRBJ2-3; 8 bases align to TRBD1. The CDR3 here is CSVEAGSGTGTQYF. DNA of the CDR3: TGCAGCGTTGAGGCGGGGTCGGGGACAGGTACGCAGTATTTT.